The sample holds a few counts of the clone carrying this T cell receptor beta chain. Antigen specificity is unknown. The data were taken from a study of blood T cells in healthy people across ages. About the study: About one barcoded beta molecule was captured per two T cells (by template switching).

Study-level points and caveats: Observed TCR beta diversity per million T cells went down as age went up. This fall followed a roughly linear course with age.

Then a second PCR, running about 6 to 12 cycles, was carried out with a sample-barcoded 5' primer and a J-beta primer mix. TCRdb recomputed calls from the 5' RACE reads with MiXCR, one row per CDR3 protein. The sample has 850,000 to 1,300,000 distinct CDR3 sequences, around 45% seen once. Sequencing was performed on blood. This TCR came from a woman between 55 and 75 years old in good health.

Written as DNA, the CDR3 is TGTGCCAGCAGCCTTTCCCCCGGGGGCACAGATACGCAGTATTTT. Encoded protein: CASSLSPGGTDTQYF. V gene TRBV7-7 combines with J gene TRBJ2-3; tentative D call: TRBD2 (5 bases). V lost 5 bases and J lost 1, with 13 bases in between. The length of the CDR3 is 15 residues. Germline lookup yields CDR1 SSHAT and CDR2 FNYEAQ (reference sequence).